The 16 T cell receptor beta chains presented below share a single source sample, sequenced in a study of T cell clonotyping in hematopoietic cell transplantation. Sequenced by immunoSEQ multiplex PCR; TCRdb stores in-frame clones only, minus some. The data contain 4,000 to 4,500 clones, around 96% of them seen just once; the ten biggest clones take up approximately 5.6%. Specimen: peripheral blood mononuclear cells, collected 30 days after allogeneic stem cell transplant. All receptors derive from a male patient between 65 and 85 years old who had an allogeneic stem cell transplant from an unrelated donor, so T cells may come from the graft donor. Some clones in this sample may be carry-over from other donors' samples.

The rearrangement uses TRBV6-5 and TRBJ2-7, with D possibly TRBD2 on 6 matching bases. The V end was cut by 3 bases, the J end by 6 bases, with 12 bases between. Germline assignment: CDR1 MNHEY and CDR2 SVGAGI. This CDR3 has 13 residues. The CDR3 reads CASSYLYSGEQYF. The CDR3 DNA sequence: TGTGCCAGCAGTTATCTATATAGCGGCGAGCAGTACTTC.

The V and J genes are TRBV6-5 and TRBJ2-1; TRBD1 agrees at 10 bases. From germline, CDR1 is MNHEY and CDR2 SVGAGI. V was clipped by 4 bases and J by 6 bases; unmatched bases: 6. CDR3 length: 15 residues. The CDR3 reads CASSSGTGVSNEQFF. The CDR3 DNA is TGTGCCAGCAGTTCCGGGACAGGGGTTTCCAATGAGCAGTTCTTC.

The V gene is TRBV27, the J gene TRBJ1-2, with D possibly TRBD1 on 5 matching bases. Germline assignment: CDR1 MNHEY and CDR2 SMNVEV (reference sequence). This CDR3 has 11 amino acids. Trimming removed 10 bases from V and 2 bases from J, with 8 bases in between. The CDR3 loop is CATRQNYGYTF. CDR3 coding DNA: TGTGCCACTAGACAGAACTATGGCTACACCTTC.

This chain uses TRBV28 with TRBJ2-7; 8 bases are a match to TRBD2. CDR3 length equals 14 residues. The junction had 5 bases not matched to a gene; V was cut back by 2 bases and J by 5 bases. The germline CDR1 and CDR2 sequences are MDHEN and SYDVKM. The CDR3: CASSLTGGLNEQYF. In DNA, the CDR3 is TGTGCCAGCAGTTTAACGGGAGGGTTGAACGAGCAGTACTTC. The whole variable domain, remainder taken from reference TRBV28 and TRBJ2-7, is DVKVTQSSRYLVKRTGEKVFLECVQDMDHENMFWYRQDPGLGLRLIYFSYDVKMKEKGDIPEGYSVSREKKERFSLILESASTNQTSMYLCASSLTGGLNEQYFGPGTRLTVT.

The CDR3 DNA follows: TGTGCCAGCAGTTTATATGGGGCTAGCTCCTACGAGCAGTACTTC. It encodes CASSLYGASSYEQYF. J is TRBJ2-7 and V is TRBV27; a possible D gene is TRBD1 (5 bases). Looked up from germline, CDR1 is MNHEY and CDR2 is SMNVEV (reference sequence). The V and J ends lost 1 base and 0 bases respectively, with 10 bases between them. The CDR3 is 15 amino acids.

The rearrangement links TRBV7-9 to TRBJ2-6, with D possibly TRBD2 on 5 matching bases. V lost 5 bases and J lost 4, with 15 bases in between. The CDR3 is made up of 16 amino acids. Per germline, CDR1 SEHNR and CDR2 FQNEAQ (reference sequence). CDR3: CASSPGEGSGANVLTF. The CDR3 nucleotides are TGTGCCAGCAGCCCGGGTGAGGGTAGCGGGGCCAACGTCCTGACTTTC. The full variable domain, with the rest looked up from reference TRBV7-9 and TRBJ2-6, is DTGVSQNPRHKITKRGQNVTFRCDPISEHNRLYWYRQTLGQGPEFLTYFQNEAQLEKSRLLSDRFSAERPKGSFSTLEIQRTEQGDSAMYLCASSPGEGSGANVLTFGAGSRLTVL.

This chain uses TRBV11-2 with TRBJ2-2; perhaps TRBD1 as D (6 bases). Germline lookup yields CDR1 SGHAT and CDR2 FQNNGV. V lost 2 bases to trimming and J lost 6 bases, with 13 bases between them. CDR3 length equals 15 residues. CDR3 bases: TGTGCCAGCAGCTTACACCCCAGGGGACCCGGGGAGCTGTTTTTT. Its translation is CASSLHPRGPGELFF.

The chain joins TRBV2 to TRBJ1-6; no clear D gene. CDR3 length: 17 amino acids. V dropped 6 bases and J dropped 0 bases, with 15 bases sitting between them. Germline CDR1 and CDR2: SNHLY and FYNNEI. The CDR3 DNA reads TGTGCCAGCAGAGTCAGAGGGCCCATCTCCTATAATTCACCCCTCCACTTT. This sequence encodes CASRVRGPISYNSPLHF.

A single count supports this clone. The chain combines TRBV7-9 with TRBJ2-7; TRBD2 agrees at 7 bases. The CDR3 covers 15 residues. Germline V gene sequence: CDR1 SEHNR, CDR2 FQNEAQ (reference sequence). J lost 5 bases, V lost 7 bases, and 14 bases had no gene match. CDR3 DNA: TGTGCCAGCACCAACCCCACGGGACTATTGAACGAGCAGTACTTC. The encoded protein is CASTNPTGLLNEQYF.

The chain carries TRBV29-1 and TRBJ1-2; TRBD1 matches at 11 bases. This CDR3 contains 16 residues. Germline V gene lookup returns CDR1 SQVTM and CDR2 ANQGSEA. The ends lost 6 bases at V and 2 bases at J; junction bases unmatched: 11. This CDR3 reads CSVPSRTGGENYGYTF. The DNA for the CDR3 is TGCAGCGTCCCCTCCAGGACAGGGGGCGAAAACTATGGCTACACCTTC.

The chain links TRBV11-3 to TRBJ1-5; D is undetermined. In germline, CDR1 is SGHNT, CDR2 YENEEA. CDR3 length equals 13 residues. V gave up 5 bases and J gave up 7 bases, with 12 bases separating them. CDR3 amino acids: CASSRGPGQPQHF. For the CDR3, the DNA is TGTGCCAGCAGCCGGGGTCCGGGACAGCCCCAGCATTTT. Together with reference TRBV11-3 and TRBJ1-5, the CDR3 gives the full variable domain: EAGVVQSPRYKIIEKKQPVAFWCNPISGHNTLYWYLQNLGQGPELLIRYENEEAVDDSQLPKDRFSAERLKGVDSTLKIQPAELGDSAVYLCASSRGPGQPQHFGDGTRLSIL.

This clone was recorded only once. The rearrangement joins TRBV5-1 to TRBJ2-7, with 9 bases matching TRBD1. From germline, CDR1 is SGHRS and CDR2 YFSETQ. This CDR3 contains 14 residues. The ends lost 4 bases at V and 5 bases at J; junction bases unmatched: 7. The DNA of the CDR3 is TGCGCCAGCAGCCCCGGACAGGGGACCCACGAGCAGTACTTC. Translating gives CASSPGQGTHEQYF. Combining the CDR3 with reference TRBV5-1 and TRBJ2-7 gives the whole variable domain KAGVTQTPRYLIKTRGQQVTLSCSPISGHRSVSWYQQTPGQGLQFLFEYFSETQRNKGNFPGRFSGRQFSNSRSEMNVSTLELGDSALYLCASSPGQGTHEQYFGPGTRLTVT.

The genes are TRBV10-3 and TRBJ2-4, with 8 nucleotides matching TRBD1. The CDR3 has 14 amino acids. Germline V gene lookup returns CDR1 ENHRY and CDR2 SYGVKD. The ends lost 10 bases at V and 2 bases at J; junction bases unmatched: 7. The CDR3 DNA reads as TGTGCCACCGGACAGGGATATACCAAAAACATTCAGTACTTC. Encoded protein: CATGQGYTKNIQYF.

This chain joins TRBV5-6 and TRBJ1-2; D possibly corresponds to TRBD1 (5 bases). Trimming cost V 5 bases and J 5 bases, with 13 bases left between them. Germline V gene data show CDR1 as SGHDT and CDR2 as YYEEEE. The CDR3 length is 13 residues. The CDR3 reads CASSGGSMYGYTF. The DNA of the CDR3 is TGTGCCAGCAGTGGGGGGAGTATGTATGGCTACACCTTC.

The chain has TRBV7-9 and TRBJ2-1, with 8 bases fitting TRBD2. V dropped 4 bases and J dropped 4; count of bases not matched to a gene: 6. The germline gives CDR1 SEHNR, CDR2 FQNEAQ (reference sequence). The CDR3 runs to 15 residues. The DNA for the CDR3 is TGTGCCAGCAGCTCGGGGGGGAGGGATTACAATGAGCAGTTCTTC. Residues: CASSSGGRDYNEQFF.

CDR3 sequence: CSVELREGLSGTDTQYF. The CDR3 nucleotides read TGCAGCGTTGAACTCCGGGAGGGCCTCTCCGGCACAGATACGCAGTATTTT. The rearrangement joins TRBV29-1 to TRBJ2-3; 8 bases match TRBD2. Unmatched junction bases numbered 11, after V lost 2 bases and J lost 1 base. CDR3 length equals 17 residues. CDR1 and CDR2 from the germline V gene are SQVTM and ANQGSEA.